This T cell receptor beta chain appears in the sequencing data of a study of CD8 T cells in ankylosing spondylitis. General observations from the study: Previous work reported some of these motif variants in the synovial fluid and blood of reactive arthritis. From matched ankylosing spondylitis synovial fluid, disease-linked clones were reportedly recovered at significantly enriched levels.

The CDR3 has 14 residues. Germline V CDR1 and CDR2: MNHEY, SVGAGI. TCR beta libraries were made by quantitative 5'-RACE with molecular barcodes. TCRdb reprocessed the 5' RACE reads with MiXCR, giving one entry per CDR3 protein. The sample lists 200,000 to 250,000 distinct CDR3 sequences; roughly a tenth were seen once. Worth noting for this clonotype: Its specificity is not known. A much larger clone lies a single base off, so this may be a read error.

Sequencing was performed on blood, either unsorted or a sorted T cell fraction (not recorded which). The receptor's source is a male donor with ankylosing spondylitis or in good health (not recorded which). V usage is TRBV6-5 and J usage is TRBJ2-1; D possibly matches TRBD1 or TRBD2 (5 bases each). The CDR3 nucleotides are TGTGCCAGCGGTTACTCGAGGGGAAGCAATGAGCAGTTCTTC. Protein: CASGYSRGSNEQFF.